This TCR beta chain appears in the sequencing data of a study of T cells after yellow fever vaccination. Findings and caveats of the study: By day 5 rather than day 15, the secondary response had peaked, though it was weaker.

From the 5' RACE reads, TCRdb called clonotypes with MiXCR, one entry per CDR3 protein. The sample has roughly 50,000 distinct CDR3 sequences; about 7.9% are singletons. At least ten counts were recorded for this clonotype. The antigen remains unidentified. J lost 4 bases, V lost 1 base, and 8 bases had no gene match. The CDR3 has 18 residues. From germline, CDR1 is SEHNR and CDR2 FQNEAQ (reference sequence). This TCR derives from a man younger than 30 who received the YFV17D yellow fever vaccine. The sequencing here drew on CD8+ T cells sorted from PBMCs, taken more than 13 days after the first yellow fever vaccination. V and J are TRBV7-9 and TRBJ2-1, with 12 bases fitting TRBD2. The DNA of the CDR3 is TGTGCCAGCAGCTTAGGTAGTTGGGGGACTAGCGGGTACAATGAGCAGTTCTTC. This gives the protein CASSLGSWGTSGYNEQFF. The full variable domain, completed using reference TRBV7-9 and TRBJ2-1, is DTGVSQNPRHKITKRGQNVTFRCDPISEHNRLYWYRQTLGQGPEFLTYFQNEAQLEKSRLLSDRFSAERPKGSFSTLEIQRTEQGDSAMYLCASSLGSWGTSGYNEQFFGPGTRLTVL.